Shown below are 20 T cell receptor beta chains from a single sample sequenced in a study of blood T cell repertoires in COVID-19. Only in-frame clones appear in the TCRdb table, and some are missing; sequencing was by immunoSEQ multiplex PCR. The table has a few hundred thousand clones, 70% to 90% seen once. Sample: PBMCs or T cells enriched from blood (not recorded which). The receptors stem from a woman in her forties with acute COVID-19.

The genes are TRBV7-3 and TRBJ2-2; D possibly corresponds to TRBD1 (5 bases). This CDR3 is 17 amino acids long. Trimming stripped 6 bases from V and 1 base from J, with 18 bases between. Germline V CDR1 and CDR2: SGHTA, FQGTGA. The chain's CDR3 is CASSPSPAGLNTGELFF. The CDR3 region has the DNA TGTGCCAGCAGTCCCTCCCCCGCAGGGTTGAACACCGGGGAGCTGTTTTTT.

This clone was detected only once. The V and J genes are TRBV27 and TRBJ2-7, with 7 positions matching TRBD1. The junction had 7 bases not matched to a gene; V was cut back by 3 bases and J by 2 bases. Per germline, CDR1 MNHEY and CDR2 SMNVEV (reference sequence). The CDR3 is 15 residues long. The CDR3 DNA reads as TGTGCCAGCAGTTTGCAGGAGACAGGGCCCTACGAGCAGTACTTC. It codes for CASSLQETGPYEQYF.

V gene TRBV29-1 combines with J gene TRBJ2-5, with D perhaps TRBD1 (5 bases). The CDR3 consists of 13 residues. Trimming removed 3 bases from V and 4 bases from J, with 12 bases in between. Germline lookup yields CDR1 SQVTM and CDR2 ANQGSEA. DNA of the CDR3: TGCAGCGTTGATCCCCAGGGTCGAGAGACCCAGTACTTC. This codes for CSVDPQGRETQYF.

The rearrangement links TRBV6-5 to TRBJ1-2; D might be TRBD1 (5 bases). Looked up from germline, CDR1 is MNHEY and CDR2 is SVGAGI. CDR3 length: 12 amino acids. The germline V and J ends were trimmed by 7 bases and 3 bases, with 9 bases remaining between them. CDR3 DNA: TGTGCCAGCAAGCGGGGGGACTATGGCTACACCTTC. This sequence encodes CASKRGDYGYTF.

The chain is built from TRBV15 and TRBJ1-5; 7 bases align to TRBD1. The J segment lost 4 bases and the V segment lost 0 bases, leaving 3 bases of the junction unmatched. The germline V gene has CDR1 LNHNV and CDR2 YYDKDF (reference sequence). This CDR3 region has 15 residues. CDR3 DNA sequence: TGTGCCACCAGCAGAGATCGCAGGGGGAATCAGCCCCAGCATTTT. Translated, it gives CATSRDRRGNQPQHF.

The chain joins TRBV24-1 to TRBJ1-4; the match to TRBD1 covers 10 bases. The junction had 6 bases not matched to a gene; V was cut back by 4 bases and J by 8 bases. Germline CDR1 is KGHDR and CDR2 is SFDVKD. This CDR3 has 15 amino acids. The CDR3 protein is CATSESGTGVEKLFF. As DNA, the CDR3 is TGTGCCACCAGTGAGTCCGGGACAGGGGTGGAAAAACTGTTTTTT.

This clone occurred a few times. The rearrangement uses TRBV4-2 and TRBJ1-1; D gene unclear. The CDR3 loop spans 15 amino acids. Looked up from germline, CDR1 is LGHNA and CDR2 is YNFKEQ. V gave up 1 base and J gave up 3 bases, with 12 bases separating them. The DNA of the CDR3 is TGTGCCAGCAGCCAAGGACGGAGAGAAGACACTGAAGCTTTCTTT. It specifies CASSQGRREDTEAFF.

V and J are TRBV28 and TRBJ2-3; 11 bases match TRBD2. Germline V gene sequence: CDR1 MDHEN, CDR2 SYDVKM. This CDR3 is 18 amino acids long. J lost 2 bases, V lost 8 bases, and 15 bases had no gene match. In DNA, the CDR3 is TGTGCCAGCGATTCTAGTCTAGCGGGAGGCGCCCCCACAGATACGCAGTATTTT. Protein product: CASDSSLAGGAPTDTQYF.

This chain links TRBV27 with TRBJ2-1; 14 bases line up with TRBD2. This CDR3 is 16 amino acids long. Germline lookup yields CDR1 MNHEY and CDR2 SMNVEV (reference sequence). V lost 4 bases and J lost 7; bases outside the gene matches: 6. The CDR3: CASSSMGTSGSNEQFF. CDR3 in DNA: TGTGCCAGCAGTTCCATGGGGACTAGCGGGAGTAATGAGCAGTTCTTC.

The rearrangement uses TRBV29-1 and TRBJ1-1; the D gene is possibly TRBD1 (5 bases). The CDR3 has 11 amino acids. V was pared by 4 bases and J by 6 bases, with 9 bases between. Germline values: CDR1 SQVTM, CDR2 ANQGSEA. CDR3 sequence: CSVATGAEAFF. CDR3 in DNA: TGCAGCGTTGCCACGGGGGCTGAAGCTTTCTTT.

CDR3: CASRIGSGEQFF. The CDR3 DNA is TGTGCCAGCAGGATCGGGAGCGGTGAGCAGTTCTTC. The chain combines TRBV21-1 with TRBJ2-1; whether TRBD2, the table's D call, matches the DNA was not checked. TRBV21-1 is a recognized pseudogene. This CDR3 has 12 amino acids.

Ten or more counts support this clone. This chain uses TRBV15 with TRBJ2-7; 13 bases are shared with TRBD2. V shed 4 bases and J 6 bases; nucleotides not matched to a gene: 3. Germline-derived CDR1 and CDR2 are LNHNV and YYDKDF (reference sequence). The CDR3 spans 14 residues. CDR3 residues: CATSTRTSGSEQYF. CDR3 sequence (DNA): TGTGCCACCAGCACCCGGACTAGCGGGAGCGAGCAGTACTTC.

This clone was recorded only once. CDR3 DNA sequence: TGCAGTGCTAGTGGTCGCGGGAGGGGCACAGATACGCAGTATTTT. The encoded protein is CSASGRGRGTDTQYF. This chain joins TRBV20-1 and TRBJ2-3; TRBD2 aligns across 9 bases. There are 15 residues in the CDR3. V lost 3 bases, J lost 1 base, and 5 bases stayed unmatched. CDR1 is DFQATT, CDR2 SNEGSKA, per germline (reference sequence).

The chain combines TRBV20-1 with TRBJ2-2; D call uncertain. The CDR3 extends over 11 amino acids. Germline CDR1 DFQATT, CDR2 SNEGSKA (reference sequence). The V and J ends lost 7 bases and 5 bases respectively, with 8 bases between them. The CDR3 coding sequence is TGCAGTGGCGGCATAACCGGGGAGCTGTTTTTT. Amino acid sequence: CSGGITGELFF.

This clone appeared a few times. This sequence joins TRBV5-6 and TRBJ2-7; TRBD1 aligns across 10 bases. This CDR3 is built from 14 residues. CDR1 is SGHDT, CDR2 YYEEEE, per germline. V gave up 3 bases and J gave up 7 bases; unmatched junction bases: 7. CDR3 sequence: CASSYPGQGMEQYF. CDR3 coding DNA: TGTGCCAGCAGCTACCCGGGACAGGGGATGGAGCAGTACTTC.

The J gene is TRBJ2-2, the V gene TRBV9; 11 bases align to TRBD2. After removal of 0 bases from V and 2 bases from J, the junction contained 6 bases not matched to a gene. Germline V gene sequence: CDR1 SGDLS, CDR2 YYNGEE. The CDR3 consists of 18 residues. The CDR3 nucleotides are TGTGCCAGCAGCGTAGGAGCTAGCGGGAGGATCAACACCGGGGAGCTGTTTTTT. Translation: CASSVGASGRINTGELFF.

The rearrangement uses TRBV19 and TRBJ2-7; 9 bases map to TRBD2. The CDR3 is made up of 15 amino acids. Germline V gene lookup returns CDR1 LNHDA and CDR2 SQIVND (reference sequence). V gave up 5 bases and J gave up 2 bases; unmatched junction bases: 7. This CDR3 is CASSSSGNVAYEQYF. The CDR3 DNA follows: TGTGCCAGTAGTTCTAGCGGGAACGTGGCCTACGAGCAGTACTTC.

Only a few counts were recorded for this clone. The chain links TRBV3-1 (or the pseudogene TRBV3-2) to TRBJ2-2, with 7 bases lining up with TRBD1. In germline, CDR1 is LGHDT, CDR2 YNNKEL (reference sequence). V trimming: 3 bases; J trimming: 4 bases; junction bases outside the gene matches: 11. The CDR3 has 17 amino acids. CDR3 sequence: CASSQAGGQRVTGELFF. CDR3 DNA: TGTGCCAGCAGCCAGGCAGGGGGACAGAGGGTCACCGGGGAGCTGTTTTTT.

CDR3 sequence: CASSPRTGVYSPLHF. CDR3 nucleotides: TGTGCCAGCTCACCAAGGACAGGGGTATACTCACCCCTCCACTTT. The chain recombines TRBV18 with TRBJ1-6; TRBD1 matches at 9 bases. The CDR3 runs to 15 residues. With V trimmed by 2 bases and J by 10 bases, 6 bases remained unmatched. Germline CDR1 is KGHSH and CDR2 is LQKENI.

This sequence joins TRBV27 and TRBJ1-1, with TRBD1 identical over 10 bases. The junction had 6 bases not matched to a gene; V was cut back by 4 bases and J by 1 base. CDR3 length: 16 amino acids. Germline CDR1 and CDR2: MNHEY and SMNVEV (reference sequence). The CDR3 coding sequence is TGTGCCAGCAGTTCCCTCAGACAGGGGGCGAACACTGAAGCTTTCTTT. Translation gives CASSSLRQGANTEAFF.